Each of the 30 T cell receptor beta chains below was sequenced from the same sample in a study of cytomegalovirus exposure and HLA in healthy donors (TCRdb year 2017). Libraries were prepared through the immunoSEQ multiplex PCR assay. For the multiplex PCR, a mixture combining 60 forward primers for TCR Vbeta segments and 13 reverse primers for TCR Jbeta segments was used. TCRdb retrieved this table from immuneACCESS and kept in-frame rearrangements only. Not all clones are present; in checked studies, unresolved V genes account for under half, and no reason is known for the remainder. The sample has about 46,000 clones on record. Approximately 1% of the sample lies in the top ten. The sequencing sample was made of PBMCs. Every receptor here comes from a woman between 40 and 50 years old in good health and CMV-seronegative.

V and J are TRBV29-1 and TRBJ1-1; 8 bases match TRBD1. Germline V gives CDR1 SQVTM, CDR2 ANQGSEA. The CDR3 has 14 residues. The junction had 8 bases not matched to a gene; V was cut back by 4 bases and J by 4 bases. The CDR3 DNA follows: TGCAGCGTTGCGGCAGGGGGCGCAGGCACTGAAGCTTTCTTT. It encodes CSVAAGGAGTEAFF.

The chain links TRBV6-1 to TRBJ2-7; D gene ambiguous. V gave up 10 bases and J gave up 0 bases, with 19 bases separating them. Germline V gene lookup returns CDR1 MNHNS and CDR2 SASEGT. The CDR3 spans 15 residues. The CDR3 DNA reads TGTGCCATCATACGAGGCGGTATAGACTCCTACGAGCAGTACTTC. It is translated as CAIIRGGIDSYEQYF.

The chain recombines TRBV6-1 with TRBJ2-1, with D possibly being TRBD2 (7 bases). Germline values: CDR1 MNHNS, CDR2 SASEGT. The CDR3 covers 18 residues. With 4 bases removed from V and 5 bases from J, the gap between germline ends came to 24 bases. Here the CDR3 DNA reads TGTGCCAGCAGTGGGGGGGGCAGGGATAGGAACTACGACAATGAGCAGTTCTTC. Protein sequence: CASSGGGRDRNYDNEQFF.

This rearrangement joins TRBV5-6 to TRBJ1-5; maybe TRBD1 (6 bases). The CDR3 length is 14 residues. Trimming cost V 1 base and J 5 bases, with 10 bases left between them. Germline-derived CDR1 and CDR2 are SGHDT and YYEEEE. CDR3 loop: CASSLSGGDQPQHF. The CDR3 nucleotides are TGTGCCAGCAGCTTGTCGGGGGGCGATCAGCCCCAGCATTTT.

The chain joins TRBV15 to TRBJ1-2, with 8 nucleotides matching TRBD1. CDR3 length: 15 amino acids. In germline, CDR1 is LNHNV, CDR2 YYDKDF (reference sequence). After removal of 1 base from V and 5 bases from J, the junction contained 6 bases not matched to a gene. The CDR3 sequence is CATSRVGQVYYGYTF. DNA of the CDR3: TGTGCCACCAGCAGAGTGGGACAGGTTTATTATGGCTACACCTTC.

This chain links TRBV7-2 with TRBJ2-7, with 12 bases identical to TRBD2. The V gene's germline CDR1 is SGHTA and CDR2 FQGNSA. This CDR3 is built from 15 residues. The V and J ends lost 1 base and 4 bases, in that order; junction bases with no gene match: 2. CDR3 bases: TGTGCCAGCAGCTTAGTAGGGACTAGCGGGTACGAGCAGTACTTC. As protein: CASSLVGTSGYEQYF.

CDR3 region: CASSFSQYRGGYTF. The CDR3 DNA is TGTGCCAGCAGTTTCTCACAGTACCGGGGGGGCTACACCTTC. The V and J genes are TRBV27 and TRBJ1-2; perhaps TRBD1 as D (5 bases). CDR3 size: 14 residues. V was trimmed by 3 bases and J by 8 bases, leaving 16 bases between them. Germline V gene sequence: CDR1 MNHEY, CDR2 SMNVEV (reference sequence).

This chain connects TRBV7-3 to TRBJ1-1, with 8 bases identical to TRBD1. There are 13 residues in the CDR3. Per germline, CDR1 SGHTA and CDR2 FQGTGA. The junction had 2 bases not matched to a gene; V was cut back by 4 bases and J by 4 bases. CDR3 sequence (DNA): TGTGCCAGCAGCTCAGGACAGGGCACTGAAGCTTTCTTT. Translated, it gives CASSSGQGTEAFF.

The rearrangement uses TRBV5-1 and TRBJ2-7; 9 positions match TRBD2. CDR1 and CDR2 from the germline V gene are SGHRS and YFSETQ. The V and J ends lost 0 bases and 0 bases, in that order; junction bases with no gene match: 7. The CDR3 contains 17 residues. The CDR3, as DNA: TGCGCCAGCAGCTTGGCGGCTAGCGGGACCAACTCCTACGAGCAGTACTTC. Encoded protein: CASSLAASGTNSYEQYF.

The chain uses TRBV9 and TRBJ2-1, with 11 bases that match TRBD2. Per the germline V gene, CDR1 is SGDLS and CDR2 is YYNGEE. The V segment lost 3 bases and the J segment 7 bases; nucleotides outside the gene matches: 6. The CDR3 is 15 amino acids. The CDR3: CASSEGTSGGNEQFF. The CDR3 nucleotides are TGTGCCAGCAGCGAAGGGACTAGCGGTGGGAATGAGCAGTTCTTC.

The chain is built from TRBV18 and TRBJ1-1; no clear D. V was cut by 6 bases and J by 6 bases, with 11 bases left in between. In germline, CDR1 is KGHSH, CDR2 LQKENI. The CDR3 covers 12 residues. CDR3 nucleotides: TGTGCCAGCTCTTCTCAACAATCTGAAGCTTTCTTT. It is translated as CASSSQQSEAFF.

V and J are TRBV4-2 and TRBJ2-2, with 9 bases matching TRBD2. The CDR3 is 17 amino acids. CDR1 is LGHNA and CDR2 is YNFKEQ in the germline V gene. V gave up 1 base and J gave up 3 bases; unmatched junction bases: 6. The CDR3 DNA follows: TGTGCCAGCAGCCAAGGGGGCGGGAGGGCCCACACCGGGGAGCTGTTTTTT. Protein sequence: CASSQGGGRAHTGELFF.

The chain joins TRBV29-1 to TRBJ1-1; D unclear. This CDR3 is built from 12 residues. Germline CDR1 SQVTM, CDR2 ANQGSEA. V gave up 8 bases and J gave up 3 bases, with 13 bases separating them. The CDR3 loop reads CSTMGGYTEAFF. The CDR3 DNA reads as TGCAGCACAATGGGAGGGTACACTGAAGCTTTCTTT.

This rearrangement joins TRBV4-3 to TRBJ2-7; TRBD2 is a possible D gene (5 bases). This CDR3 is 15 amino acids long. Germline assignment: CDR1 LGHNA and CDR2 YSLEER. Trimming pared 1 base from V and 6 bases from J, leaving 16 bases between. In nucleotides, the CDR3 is TGCGCCAGCAGCCAAGGTCGGATTCATGGGAGCGAGCAGTACTTC. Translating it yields CASSQGRIHGSEQYF.

DNA for the CDR3: TGTGCCAGCAGGAGACGGGACACGATCTTCTCTGGGGCCAACGTCCTGACTTTC. Its translation is CASRRRDTIFSGANVLTF. This rearrangement joins TRBV2 to TRBJ2-6; a weak D match, TRBD1 (6 bases). CDR3 size: 18 residues. V was clipped by 6 bases and J by 0 bases, with 18 bases between them. The germline CDR1 and CDR2 sequences are SNHLY and FYNNEI.

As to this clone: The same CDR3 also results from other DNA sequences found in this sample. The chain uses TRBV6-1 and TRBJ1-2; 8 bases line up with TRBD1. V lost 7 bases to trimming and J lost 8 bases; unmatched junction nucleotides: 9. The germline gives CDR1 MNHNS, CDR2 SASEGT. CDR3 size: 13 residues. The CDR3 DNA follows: TGTGCCAGCAAGTCCGACAGGGGTAGGGGCTACACCTTC. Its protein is CASKSDRGRGYTF.

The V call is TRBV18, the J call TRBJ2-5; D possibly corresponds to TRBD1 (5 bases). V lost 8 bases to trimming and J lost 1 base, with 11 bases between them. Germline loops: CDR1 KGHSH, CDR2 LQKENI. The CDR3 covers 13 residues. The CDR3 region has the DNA TGTGCCAGCCGTAGGGGCTTCCAAGAGACCCAGTACTTC. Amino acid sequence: CASRRGFQETQYF.

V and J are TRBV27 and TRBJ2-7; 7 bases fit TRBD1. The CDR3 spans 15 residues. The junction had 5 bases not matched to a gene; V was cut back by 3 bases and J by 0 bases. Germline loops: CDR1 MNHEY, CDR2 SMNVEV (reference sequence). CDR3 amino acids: CASSFLGQSSYEQYF. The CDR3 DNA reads TGTGCCAGCAGTTTCCTGGGACAGAGCTCCTACGAGCAGTACTTC.

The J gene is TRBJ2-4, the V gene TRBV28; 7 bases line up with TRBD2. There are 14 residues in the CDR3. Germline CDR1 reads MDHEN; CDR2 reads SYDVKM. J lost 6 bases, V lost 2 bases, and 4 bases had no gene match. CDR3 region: CASSLAGVGNIQYF. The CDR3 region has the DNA TGTGCCAGCAGTTTAGCGGGAGTAGGAAACATTCAGTACTTC.

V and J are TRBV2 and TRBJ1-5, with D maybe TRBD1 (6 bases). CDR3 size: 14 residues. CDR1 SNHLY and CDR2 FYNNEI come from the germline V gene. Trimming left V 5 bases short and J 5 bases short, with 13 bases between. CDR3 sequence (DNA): TGTGCCAGCAGTTCCCAGGGGTTGGATCAGCCCCAGCATTTT. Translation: CASSSQGLDQPQHF. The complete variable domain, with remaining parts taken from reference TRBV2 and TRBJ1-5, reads EPEVTQTPSHQVTQMGQEVILRCVPISNHLYFYWYRQILGQKVEFLVSFYNNEISEKSEIFDDQFSVERPDGSNFTLKIRSTKLEDSAMYFCASSSQGLDQPQHFGDGTRLSIL.

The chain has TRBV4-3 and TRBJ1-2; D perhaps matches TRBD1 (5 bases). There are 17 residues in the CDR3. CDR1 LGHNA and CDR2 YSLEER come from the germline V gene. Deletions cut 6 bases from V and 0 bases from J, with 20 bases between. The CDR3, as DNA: TGCGCCAGCAGTCCCCGTGAGGCGGGGGGGACTAACTATGGCTACACCTTC. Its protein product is CASSPREAGGTNYGYTF.

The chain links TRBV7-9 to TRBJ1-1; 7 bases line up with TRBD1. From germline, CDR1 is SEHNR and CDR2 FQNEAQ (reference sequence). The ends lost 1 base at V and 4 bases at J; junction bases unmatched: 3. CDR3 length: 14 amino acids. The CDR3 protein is CASSLGAGGTEAFF. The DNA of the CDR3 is TGTGCCAGCAGCTTAGGGGCAGGGGGCACTGAAGCTTTCTTT.

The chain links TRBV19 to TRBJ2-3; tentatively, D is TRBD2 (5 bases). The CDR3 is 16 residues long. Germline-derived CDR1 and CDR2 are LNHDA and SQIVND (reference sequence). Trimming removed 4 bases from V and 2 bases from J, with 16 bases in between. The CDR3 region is CASSTLDGVVTDTQYF. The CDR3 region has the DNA TGTGCCAGTAGTACCTTAGACGGGGTGGTCACAGATACGCAGTATTTT.

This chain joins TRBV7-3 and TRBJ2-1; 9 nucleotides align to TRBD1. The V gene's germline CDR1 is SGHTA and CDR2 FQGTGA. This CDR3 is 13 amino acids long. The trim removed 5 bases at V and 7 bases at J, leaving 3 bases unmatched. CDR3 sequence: CASSLGQGNEQFF. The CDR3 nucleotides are TGTGCCAGCAGCCTGGGACAGGGTAATGAGCAGTTCTTC. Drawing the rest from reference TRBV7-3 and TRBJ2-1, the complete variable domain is GAGVSQTPSNKVTEKGKYVELRCDPISGHTALYWYRQSLGQGPEFLIYFQGTGAADDSGLPNDRFFAVRPEGSVSTLKIQRTERGDSAVYLCASSLGQGNEQFFGPGTRLTVL.

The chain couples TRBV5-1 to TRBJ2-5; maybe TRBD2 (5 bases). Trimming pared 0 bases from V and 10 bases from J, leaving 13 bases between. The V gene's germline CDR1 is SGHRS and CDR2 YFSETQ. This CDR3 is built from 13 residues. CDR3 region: CASSLGIGSGQYF. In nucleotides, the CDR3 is TGCGCCAGCAGCTTGGGAATTGGGAGCGGCCAGTACTTC. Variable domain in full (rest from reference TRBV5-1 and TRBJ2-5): KAGVTQTPRYLIKTRGQQVTLSCSPISGHRSVSWYQQTPGQGLQFLFEYFSETQRNKGNFPGRFSGRQFSNSRSEMNVSTLELGDSALYLCASSLGIGSGQYFGPGTRLLVL.

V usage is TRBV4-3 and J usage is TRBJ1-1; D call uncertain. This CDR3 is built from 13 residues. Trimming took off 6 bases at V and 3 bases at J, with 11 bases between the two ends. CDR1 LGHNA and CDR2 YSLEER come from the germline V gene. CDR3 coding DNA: TGCGCCAGCAGGCTGAGGGTTGACACTGAAGCTTTCTTT. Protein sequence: CASRLRVDTEAFF.

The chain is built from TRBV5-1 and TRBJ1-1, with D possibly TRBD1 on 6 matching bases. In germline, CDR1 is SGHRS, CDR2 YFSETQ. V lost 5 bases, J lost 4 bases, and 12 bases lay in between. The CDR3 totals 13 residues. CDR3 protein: CASREQGSTEAFF. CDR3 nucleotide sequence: TGCGCCAGCAGGGAACAGGGTTCCACTGAAGCTTTCTTT.

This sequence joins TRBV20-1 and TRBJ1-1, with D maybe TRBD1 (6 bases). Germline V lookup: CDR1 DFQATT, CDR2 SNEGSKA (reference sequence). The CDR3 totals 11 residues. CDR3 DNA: TGCAGGGGGGCGAGGAACACTGAAGCTTTCTTT. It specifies CRGARNTEAFF.

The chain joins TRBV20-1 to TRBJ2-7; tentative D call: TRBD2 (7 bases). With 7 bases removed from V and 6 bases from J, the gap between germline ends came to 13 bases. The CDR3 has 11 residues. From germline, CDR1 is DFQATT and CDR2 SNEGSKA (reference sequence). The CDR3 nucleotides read TGCAGTGGAAGGGGGGGAAGCGAGCAGTACTTC. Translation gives CSGRGGSEQYF.

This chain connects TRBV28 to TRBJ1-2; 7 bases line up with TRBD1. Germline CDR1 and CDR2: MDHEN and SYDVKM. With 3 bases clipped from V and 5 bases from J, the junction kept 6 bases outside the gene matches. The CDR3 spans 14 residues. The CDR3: CASSFGDRAYGYTF. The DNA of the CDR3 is TGTGCCAGCAGTTTTGGGGACAGAGCATATGGCTACACCTTC.